Listed here are 14 T cell receptor beta chains from one sample, sequenced in a study of STAT5B mutations in CD4+ large granular lymphocyte leukemia. Clones were read by immunoSEQ multiplex PCR, and TCRdb kept only the in-frame ones, dropping some. This sample has about 35,000 clones, with 68% found just once. The sequencing input was CD4+ T cells from blood buffy coats. These receptors were obtained from a human donor in good health.

The genes are TRBV7-8 and TRBJ1-6, with TRBD1 matching 11 bases. The CDR3 sequence is 16 residues long. Germline trimming cut 3 bases from V and 8 bases from J; bases unmatched to any gene: 6. Germline CDR1 is SGHVS and CDR2 is FQNEAQ. The CDR3 DNA sequence: TGTGCCAGCAGCTTCCGTCCGGGACAGGGGGATTCACCCCTCCACTTT. It is translated as CASSFRPGQGDSPLHF.

The V gene is TRBV7-8, the J gene TRBJ2-7; D may correspond to TRBD1 or TRBD2 (6 bases each). Trimming stripped 0 bases from V and 7 bases from J, with 13 bases between. Germline V gives CDR1 SGHVS, CDR2 FQNEAQ. The CDR3 runs to 14 residues. The CDR3 protein is CASSLAIGGREQYF. CDR3 bases: TGTGCCAGCAGCTTAGCGATAGGGGGGCGGGAGCAGTACTTC.

This clone appeared a single time. The J gene is TRBJ2-5, the V gene TRBV5-5; 14 bases fit TRBD2. This CDR3 spans 19 amino acids. Germline V gene sequence: CDR1 SGHKS, CDR2 YYEKEE (reference sequence). Trimming took 0 bases from V and 1 from J; bases not matched to a gene: 8. CDR3 protein: CASSLASGLAGALQETQYF. The CDR3 nucleotides are TGTGCCAGCAGCTTGGCTTCGGGACTAGCGGGGGCCCTCCAAGAGACCCAGTACTTC.

V is TRBV6-5 and J is TRBJ2-2; 10 bases fit TRBD2. The CDR3 has 14 amino acids. Germline V gene sequence: CDR1 MNHEY, CDR2 SVGAGI. Unmatched junction bases numbered 5, after V lost 6 bases and J lost 7 bases. The CDR3 here is CASRGTSEIGELFF. The CDR3 bases are TGTGCCAGCAGGGGGACTAGCGAGATCGGGGAGCTGTTTTTT.

V and J are TRBV13 and TRBJ1-2; 8 bases match TRBD1. CDR3 length: 16 residues. The ends lost 3 bases at V and 7 bases at J; junction bases unmatched: 13. Germline lookup yields CDR1 PRHDT and CDR2 FYEKMQ (reference sequence). The DNA of the CDR3 is TGTGCCAGCAGCTTGGACGTACAGGGGGGAAACGGTGGCTACACCTTC. This translates into CASSLDVQGGNGGYTF.

This clone qualifies as medium-sized. This sequence joins TRBV11-2 and TRBJ1-2; D gene unclear. Germline values: CDR1 SGHAT, CDR2 FQNNGV. V was cut by 5 bases and J by 2 bases, with 12 bases left in between. This CDR3 has 14 residues. The CDR3, as DNA: TGTGCCAGCAGCCCTTTAGGGCACAACTATGGCTACACCTTC. Amino acid sequence: CASSPLGHNYGYTF.

This clone was detected only a few times. This CDR3 reads CASSQASISPYAGVGYTF. The CDR3, as DNA: TGCGCCAGCAGCCAAGCTTCGATTTCTCCCTACGCGGGGGTTGGCTACACCTTC. This chain links TRBV4-1 with TRBJ1-2; TRBD1 might be the D (5 bases). V dropped 1 base and J dropped 7 bases, with 25 bases sitting between them. Germline assignment: CDR1 MGHRA and CDR2 YSYEKL. The CDR3 has 18 amino acids.

The chain employs TRBV7-2 and TRBJ2-3; TRBD1 matches at 7 bases. Unmatched junction bases numbered 10, after V lost 5 bases and J lost 2 bases. Germline assignment: CDR1 SGHTA and CDR2 FQGNSA. The CDR3 runs 16 residues. CDR3 loop: CASSGSRGQSTDTQYF. The CDR3 DNA reads TGTGCCAGCAGCGGGTCCCGGGGACAGTCCACAGATACGCAGTATTTT.

CDR3 DNA sequence: TGTGCCAGCTCACCCAAACAGGGGAACACCGGGGAGCTGTTTTTT. Amino acids: CASSPKQGNTGELFF. V and J are TRBV18 and TRBJ2-2; TRBD1 might be the D (6 bases). V was trimmed by 3 bases and J by 1 base, leaving 9 bases between them. Germline-derived CDR1 and CDR2 are KGHSH and LQKENI. The CDR3 covers 15 residues.

This clone was detected a few times. The gene calls are TRBV10-3 and TRBJ1-1; no clear D. Germline V gene lookup returns CDR1 ENHRY and CDR2 SYGVKD. Trimming took off 0 bases at V and 11 bases at J, with 7 bases between the two ends. The CDR3 contains 11 residues. The chain's CDR3 is CAISESARAFF. Written as DNA, the CDR3 is TGTGCCATCAGTGAGTCAGCACGGGCTTTCTTT.

The chain is built from TRBV18 and TRBJ1-6, with D possibly TRBD1 on 5 matching bases. The germline CDR1 and CDR2 sequences are KGHSH and LQKENI. CDR3 length equals 14 residues. V gave up 2 bases and J gave up 6 bases, with 8 bases separating them. The CDR3 is CASSPDSSNSPLHF. CDR3 DNA: TGTGCCAGCTCACCAGACAGTTCTAATTCACCCCTCCACTTT.

V gene TRBV7-9 combines with J gene TRBJ2-5; 12 bases match TRBD2. Germline CDR1 is SEHNR and CDR2 is FQNEAQ (reference sequence). This CDR3 contains 15 residues. The ends lost 1 base at V and 5 bases at J; junction bases unmatched: 2. DNA for the CDR3: TGTGCCAGCAGCTTAGACCTAGCGGGGGGGGAGACCCAGTACTTC. It translates to CASSLDLAGGETQYF.

This clone was recorded once. The chain has TRBV11-2 and TRBJ1-1; the D gene is possibly TRBD1 (5 bases). Trimming shortened V by 4 bases and J by 5 bases, and 20 bases separated the two germline ends. The CDR3 spans 16 residues. Germline assignment: CDR1 SGHAT and CDR2 FQNNGV. CDR3 DNA sequence: TGTGCCAGCAGCTCCGGGGACCGAACGAGTGGAACTGAAGCTTTCTTT. As protein: CASSSGDRTSGTEAFF.

The chain couples TRBV12-5 to TRBJ1-1; maybe TRBD1 (5 bases). CDR3 length: 13 amino acids. CDR1 is LGHNT, CDR2 FRNRAP, per germline. The V end lost 6 bases, the J end lost 6 bases, and 14 bases lay between the germline ends. As DNA, the CDR3 is TGTGCTAGTGGCCTGACGGGGGGAGCTGAAGCTTTCTTT. Its protein product is CASGLTGGAEAFF.